This T cell receptor (beta chain) was captured by sequencing in a study of T cell changes during pregnancy in multiple sclerosis (dated by TCRdb to between 2018 and 2020). The study in broad terms: The study examined how the T cell repertoire changed over the course of pregnancy in women with multiple sclerosis.

Cut back by 0 bases and 5 bases, the V and J ends lie 7 bases apart. Counted from cysteine to phenylalanine, this CDR3 has 13 amino acids. Only the CDR3 part of the read is kept: 39 bases, read in frame from the first base. CDR1 and CDR2 are read off the germline V gene as MGHDK and SYGVNS. Only a few counts were recorded for this clone. Its antigen target is currently unknown. The record has no base qualities; no much larger clone is one base away. The library was obtained by the immunoSEQ multiplex PCR assay. Not all clones reach the TCRdb copy of this immuneACCESS table, which keeps in-frame sequences only. Checked studies attribute under half of the gap to unresolved V genes and leave the rest unexplained. Here the sample has some 100,000 clones; approximately 90% occur a single time. Of the sample, 1% to 1.5% falls within the top ten clones.

Material: peripheral blood, obtained in the second trimester of pregnancy. The V and J segments used are TRBV25-1 and TRBJ1-1, with TRBD1 as a weak D call on 5 bases. The TCR was taken from a female donor with multiple sclerosis, enrolled in a pregnancy study. In nucleotides, the sequence is TGTGCCAGCAGTGAATACGGGGGAACTGAAGCTTTCTTT. It codes for CASSEYGGTEAFF.